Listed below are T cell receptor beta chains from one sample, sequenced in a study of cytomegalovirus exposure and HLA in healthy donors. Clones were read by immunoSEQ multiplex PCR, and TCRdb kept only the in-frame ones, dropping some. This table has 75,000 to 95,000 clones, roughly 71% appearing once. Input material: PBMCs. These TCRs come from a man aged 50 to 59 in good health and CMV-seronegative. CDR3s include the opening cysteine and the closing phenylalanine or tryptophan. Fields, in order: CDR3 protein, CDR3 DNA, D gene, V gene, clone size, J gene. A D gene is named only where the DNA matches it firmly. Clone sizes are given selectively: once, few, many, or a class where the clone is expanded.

CASSLGKRPDTEAFF TGTGCCAGCAGCCTGGGTAAGAGGCCGGACACTGAAGCTTTCTTT NA TRBV5-5 NA TRBJ1-1
CASSSALRGPNEQFF TGTGCCAGCAGCTCGGCCCTGAGGGGGCCCAATGAGCAGTTCTTC TRBD1 TRBV13 NA TRBJ2-1
CASSQLGQKYNEQFF TGTGCCAGCAGCCAATTAGGACAGAAGTACAATGAGCAGTTCTTC NA TRBV14 NA TRBJ2-1
CASSYSRQHYEQYF TGTGCCAGCAGTTACTCGAGACAGCACTACGAGCAGTACTTC NA TRBV6-5 few TRBJ2-7
CASSLATGFYNEQFF TGCGCCAGCAGCTTGGCTACGGGATTCTACAATGAGCAGTTCTTC NA TRBV5-1 few TRBJ2-1
CASTPRDMNTEAFF TGCGCCAGCACCCCCCGGGATATGAACACTGAAGCTTTCTTT NA TRBV23-1 NA TRBJ1-1
CASSLDGSGLKLSF NA NA TRBV5-6 NA TRBJ1-1
CASSYWWGQGAYNSPLHF TGTGCCAGCAGCTATTGGTGGGGACAGGGGGCATATAATTCACCCCTCCACTTT TRBD1 TRBV5-6 once TRBJ1-6
CASSQLGLAGPDSYNEQFF TGCGCCAGCAGCCAACTGGGACTAGCGGGACCCGACTCCTACAATGAGCAGTTCTTC TRBD2 TRBV4-1 NA TRBJ2-1
CASSLVFSSGANVLTF TGTGCCAGCAGCTTAGTTTTTAGCTCTGGGGCCAACGTCCTGACTTTC NA TRBV7-2 NA TRBJ2-6
CASSSSQDTEAFF TGTGCCAGCAGCTCCTCACAAGACACTGAAGCTTTCTTT NA TRBV5-4 NA TRBJ1-1
CASSSQDGRNTIYF TGTGCCAGCAGCTCGCAGGACGGGAGAAACACCATATATTTT NA TRBV7-9 NA TRBJ1-3
CASSSRDSNTEAFF TGTGCCAGCAGCTCCCGGGACAGCAACACTGAAGCTTTCTTT TRBD1 TRBV5-4 once TRBJ1-1
CASSYSGAGYTF TGTGCCAGCAGTTACTCGGGGGCTGGCTACACCTTC NA TRBV6-6 few TRBJ1-2
CSAGFDEQFF TGCAGCGCGGGATTTGATGAGCAGTTCTTC NA TRBV29-1 NA TRBJ2-1
CASSLSFGAYTGELFF TGCGCCAGCAGCTTGTCTTTTGGGGCGTACACCGGGGAGCTGTTTTTT NA TRBV5-1 once TRBJ2-2
CASSLRRGGETQYF TGTGCCAGCAGCTTACGAAGGGGTGGGGAGACCCAGTACTTC NA TRBV7-2 NA TRBJ2-5
CASSLGDRENTGELFF TGTGCCAGCAGCTTGGGGGACAGGGAGAACACCGGGGAGCTGTTTTTT TRBD1 TRBV5-4 NA TRBJ2-2
CSVEDRGRFNEQFF TGCAGCGTTGAAGACAGGGGACGGTTCAATGAGCAGTTCTTC NA TRBV29-1 NA TRBJ2-1
CASSAVMNTEAFF TGTGCCAGCAGTGCGGTCATGAACACTGAAGCTTTCTTT NA TRBV2 NA TRBJ1-1
CASSLVGVSNQPQHF TGTGCCAGCAGCTTAGTAGGGGTAAGCAATCAGCCCCAGCATTTT NA TRBV7-2 NA TRBJ1-5
CASSSTIRGRLGNEQFF TGCGCCAGCAGCTCCACGATCAGGGGTCGGTTGGGCAATGAGCAGTTCTTC NA TRBV5-1 NA TRBJ2-1
CASSQVAGGQFTDTQYF TGTGCCAGCAGCCAAGTGGCAGGGGGTCAGTTCACAGATACGCAGTATTTT TRBD1 TRBV4-2 NA TRBJ2-3
CASSRAGTSTEAFF TGTGCCAGCTCCCGCGCGGGGACGAGCACTGAAGCTTTCTTT NA TRBV7-9 medium-sized TRBJ1-1
CASSAPHLGEETQHF TGTGCCAGCAGCGCCCCCCACCTAGGCGAAGAGACCCAGCACTTC NA TRBV7-8 NA TRBJ2-5
CAGTENTGELFF TGTGCCGGGACAGAGAACACCGGGGAGCTGTTTTTT TRBD1 TRBV30 NA TRBJ2-2
CASRETGVGQPQHF TGTGCCAGTAGAGAGACAGGGGTGGGACAGCCCCAGCATTTT TRBD1 TRBV19 NA TRBJ1-5
CASSPKWLAGEGGGADTQYF TGTGCCAGCAGCCCAAAGTGGCTAGCGGGAGAGGGGGGGGGCGCAGATACGCAGTATTTT TRBD2 TRBV4-2 NA TRBJ2-3
CASSYSNYRPYEQYF TGTGCCAGCAGTTACTCCAACTATCGTCCCTACGAGCAGTACTTC NA TRBV6-5 few TRBJ2-7
CIVRQGNGAGVTGELFF TGCATCGTTAGGCAAGGCAATGGAGCGGGAGTCACCGGGGAGCTGTTTTTT TRBD2 TRBV29-1 NA TRBJ2-2
CASSQEIAAGRTDTQYF TGCGCCAGCAGCCAAGAGATAGCAGCGGGGCGCACAGATACGCAGTATTTT TRBD2 TRBV4-3 few TRBJ2-3
CASSLVITYEQYF TGTGCCAGCAGCTTAGTCATCACCTACGAGCAGTACTTC NA TRBV7-2 NA TRBJ2-7
CASSPGGLGVETQYF TGTGCCAGCAGCCCTGGGGGACTAGGAGTTGAGACCCAGTACTTC TRBD2 TRBV5-4 few TRBJ2-5
CASSQALTGVDYGYTF TGTGCCAGCAGCCAAGCTCTGACAGGGGTTGACTATGGCTACACCTTC TRBD1 TRBV4-2 NA TRBJ1-2
CASSAEQGRTTEAFF TGTGCCAGCAGCGCGGAACAGGGGAGGACCACTGAAGCTTTCTTT TRBD1 TRBV9 NA TRBJ1-1
CASSQGIAYEQYF TGTGCCAGCAGCCAGGGGATCGCCTACGAGCAGTACTTC NA TRBV2 NA TRBJ2-7
CASSQGGPRSPLHF TGCGCCAGCAGCCAGGGAGGGCCTCGTTCACCCCTCCACTTT NA TRBV5-1 NA TRBJ1-6
CASSSPGTGGVGEAFF TGTGCCAGTAGTTCCCCAGGCACAGGTGGGGTGGGAGAAGCTTTCTTT NA TRBV19 NA TRBJ1-1
CASSQEYPGQENQPQHF TGCGCCAGCAGCCAAGAATACCCGGGACAGGAAAATCAGCCCCAGCATTTT TRBD1 TRBV4-1 NA TRBJ1-5
CASHEAGGRGNAYFF TGTGCCAGCCATGAGGCGGGAGGGCGGGGAAACGCATATTTCTTC TRBD2 TRBV6-6 NA TRBJ2-1
CASSQGRGRATNEKLFF TGCGCCAGCAGCCAAGGAAGGGGAAGAGCGACTAATGAAAAACTGTTTTTT NA TRBV4-3 few TRBJ1-4
CASSWTGGSYEQYF TGTGCCAGCAGCTGGACGGGGGGCTCCTACGAGCAGTACTTC TRBD2 TRBV7-2 NA TRBJ2-7
CASSLRQQETQYF TGCGCCAGCAGCTTGCGACAGCAGGAGACCCAGTACTTC NA TRBV5-1 NA TRBJ2-5
CASSPGSGELFF TGTGCCAGCAGCCCGGGGTCCGGGGAGCTGTTTTTT NA TRBV6-5 NA TRBJ2-2
CASSPNPTSHDRGLEAFF TGTGCCAGCAGTCCCAATCCCACCTCTCACGACAGGGGGCTTGAAGCTTTCTTT TRBD1 TRBV28 NA TRBJ1-1
CSVGDPGLAGGGYYNEQFF TGCAGCGTTGGCGATCCGGGACTAGCGGGGGGGGGCTACTACAATGAGCAGTTCTTC TRBD2 TRBV29-1 NA TRBJ2-1
CASSLDLGSSRSGYTF TGTGCCAGCAGCTTAGATCTGGGTAGTAGTAGGAGTGGCTACACCTTC NA TRBV7-9 NA TRBJ1-2
CASSYSTGGETGYTF TGTGCCAGCAGTTACTCGACAGGGGGCGAGACTGGCTACACCTTC TRBD1 TRBV6-5 NA TRBJ1-2